Shown below are 25 T cell receptor beta chains from a single sample sequenced in a study of CD8 T cells in Susac syndrome. cDNA came from roughly 0.53 to 1 ug RNA primed by random hexamers. TCRdb ran MiXCR on the immunoSEQ multiplex PCR reads and lists one entry per CDR3 protein. The repertoire includes about 120,000 distinct CDR3 sequences, approximately 94% of them detected once, and around 0.12% sits in the top ten. The material sequenced was CD4+ T cells from PBMCs. The receptors stem from a human donor with multiple sclerosis.

The chain recombines TRBV13 with TRBJ2-5, with 7 bases that match TRBD2. CDR3 size: 14 residues. CDR1 and CDR2 (germline): PRHDT, FYEKMQ (reference sequence). The V gene end was trimmed by 4 bases and the J gene end by 7 bases; junction bases not matched to a gene: 9. The DNA for the CDR3 is TGTGCCAGCAGCTCGACTAGCATGATGAGGACCCAGTACTTC. As protein: CASSSTSMMRTQYF.

This clonotype has a handful of counts. This chain links TRBV6-1 with TRBJ2-7; no reliable D call. The CDR3 loop spans 12 amino acids. Per germline, CDR1 MNHNS and CDR2 SASEGT. Trimming took off 7 bases at V and 0 bases at J, with 7 bases between the two ends. CDR3 sequence reads: CASKGNSYEQYF. DNA for the CDR3: TGTGCCAGCAAGGGCAACTCCTACGAGCAGTACTTC.

The chain couples TRBV20-1 to TRBJ2-3; tentative D call: TRBD1 (6 bases). This CDR3 contains 16 residues. V was clipped by 4 bases and J by 1 base, with 18 bases between them. Per germline, CDR1 DFQATT and CDR2 SNEGSKA (reference sequence). This chain's CDR3 is CSATPPQGSGTDTQYF. The CDR3 bases are TGCAGTGCTACCCCCCCTCAGGGGTCGGGCACAGATACGCAGTATTTT.

The chain is built from TRBV12-3 or TRBV12-4 and TRBJ2-1; 11 bases fit TRBD1. The CDR3 sequence is 15 residues long. Unmatched junction bases numbered 9, after V lost 5 bases and J lost 9 bases. The CDR3 reads CASSLFGTGGTEQFF. The DNA of the CDR3 is TGTGCCAGCAGTCTCTTCGGGACAGGGGGGACTGAGCAGTTCTTC.

The CDR3 reads CASSVAAPAAGQFF. CDR3 DNA: TGTGCCAGCAGCGTAGCAGCCCCCGCAGCCGGCCAGTTCTTC. This chain joins TRBV9 and TRBJ2-1; D is unclear. V was shortened by 0 bases and J by 13 bases, with 17 bases between the two germline ends. The CDR3 runs 14 residues. Per the germline V gene, CDR1 is SGDLS and CDR2 is YYNGEE.

The chain has TRBV27 and TRBJ1-2, with D perhaps matching TRBD1 (5 bases). Trimming stripped 7 bases from V and 4 bases from J, with 7 bases between. The germline gives CDR1 MNHEY, CDR2 SMNVEV (reference sequence). The CDR3 runs to 11 residues. The CDR3, as DNA: TGTGCCAGCACTGGGGGCTATGGCTACACCTTC. It yields the protein CASTGGYGYTF.

This clonotype was detected a few times. The chain links TRBV20-1 to TRBJ2-7, with D perhaps TRBD2 (6 bases). Trimming pared 3 bases from V and 5 bases from J, leaving 11 bases between. Germline CDR1 and CDR2: DFQATT and SNEGSKA (reference sequence). The CDR3 contains 12 residues. Written as DNA, the CDR3 is TGCAGTGCTAGCGGGAGAAGGGACGAGCAGTACTTC. It encodes CSASGRRDEQYF.

The chain recombines TRBV6-2 or TRBV6-3 with TRBJ2-7; D gene uncertain. CDR3 length equals 15 residues. Per the germline V gene, CDR1 is MNHEY and CDR2 is SVGEGT. Trimming took 6 bases from V and 5 from J, leaving 20 bases between them. The CDR3 coding sequence is TGTGCCAGCAGGGGTGCATATGGATCTGCCCACGAGCAGTACTTC. This codes for CASRGAYGSAHEQYF.

The genes are TRBV9 and TRBJ2-3, with 7 bases identical to TRBD2. Germline lookup yields CDR1 SGDLS and CDR2 YYNGEE. CDR3 size: 17 residues. Losses at the gene ends were 3 bases for V and 1 base for J; bases not matched to a gene: 11. CDR3 DNA: TGTGCCAGCAGCGCCGGGACTACCTCCTTGGGCACAGATACGCAGTATTTT. Encoded protein: CASSAGTTSLGTDTQYF. Using reference TRBV9 and TRBJ2-3 for the parts outside the CDR3, the full variable domain is DSGVTQTPKHLITATGQRVTLRCSPRSGDLSVYWYQQSLDQGLQFLIQYYNGEERAKGNILERFSAQQFPDLHSELNLSSLELGDSALYFCASSAGTTSLGTDTQYFGPGTRLTVL.

This clonotype was detected only once. The J gene is TRBJ2-2, the V gene TRBV12-3 or TRBV12-4, with D uncertain. The CDR3 covers 12 residues. V shed 5 bases and J shed 8 bases, with 9 bases lying between them. DNA for the CDR3: TGTGCCAGCAGTCCCCAGGTGGGGGAGCTGTTTTTT. Translated: CASSPQVGELFF.

This clonotype was detected a few times. The V gene is TRBV12-3 or TRBV12-4, the J gene TRBJ1-1; D is unclear. The length of the CDR3 is 13 residues. Trimming shortened V by 1 base and J by 2 bases, and 5 bases separated the two germline ends. The CDR3 loop is CASSLGENTEAFF. The CDR3, as DNA: TGTGCCAGCAGTTTAGGGGAAAACACTGAAGCTTTCTTT.

This clonotype was counted once. The chain couples TRBV12-3 or TRBV12-4 to TRBJ2-7; D might be TRBD2 (6 bases). CDR3 length equals 18 residues. The V end lost 3 bases, the J end lost 2 bases, and 23 bases lay between the germline ends. The CDR3 loop is CASSLLGWSGLPTYEQYF. In DNA, the CDR3 is TGTGCCAGCAGTTTGCTCGGGTGGTCCGGACTACCTACCTACGAGCAGTACTTC.

V is TRBV18 and J is TRBJ1-3; TRBD1 matches 8 bases. Germline V gene sequence: CDR1 KGHSH, CDR2 LQKENI. The length of the CDR3 is 14 residues. V gave up 3 bases and J gave up 3 bases; unmatched junction bases: 1. The CDR3: CASSPTGDGNTIYF. CDR3 coding DNA: TGTGCCAGCTCACCGACAGGGGATGGAAACACCATATATTTT.

V is TRBV7-2 and J is TRBJ1-6; no firm D call. V was shortened by 1 base and J by 10 bases, with 11 bases between the two germline ends. The CDR3 loop spans 14 amino acids. Per germline, CDR1 SGHTA and CDR2 FQGNSA. CDR3 in amino acids: CASSLVGGGSPLHF. CDR3 coding DNA: TGTGCCAGCAGCTTAGTGGGAGGTGGGTCACCCCTCCACTTT.

This clonotype was found a few times. CDR3 DNA: TGTGCCAGCAGTGTCCGACAGGAGAACACTGAAGCTTTCTTT. Residues: CASSVRQENTEAFF. The chain employs TRBV2 and TRBJ1-1; possible D gene TRBD1, 6 bases. Germline CDR1 SNHLY, CDR2 FYNNEI. This CDR3 is 14 amino acids long. V was pared by 4 bases and J by 1 base, with 10 bases between.

The rearrangement uses TRBV5-1 and TRBJ1-1; D call uncertain. This CDR3 has 13 residues. The V gene lost 2 bases and the J gene lost 3 bases, with 8 bases spanning the gap. From germline, CDR1 is SGHRS and CDR2 YFSETQ. The CDR3 region is CASSLQWDTEAFF. The CDR3 DNA reads TGCGCCAGCAGCTTACAGTGGGACACTGAAGCTTTCTTT.

This clonotype was seen just once. CDR3 coding DNA: TGTGCCATCACAGGCATGAACACTGAAGCTTTCTTT. Its translation: CAITGMNTEAFF. The rearrangement links TRBV2 to TRBJ1-1; possibly TRBD1 for D (5 bases). Trimming left V 10 bases short and J 0 bases short, with 9 bases between. The CDR3 sequence is 12 residues long. Germline assignment: CDR1 SNHLY and CDR2 FYNNEI.

The chain has TRBV29-1 and TRBJ1-4; no reliable D call. The CDR3 spans 10 residues. V lost 0 bases to trimming and J lost 7 bases, with 0 bases between them. Per the germline V gene, CDR1 is SQVTM and CDR2 is ANQGSEA. The CDR3 DNA reads TGCAGCGTTGAAGATGAAAAACTGTTTTTT. It codes for CSVEDEKLFF.

V and J are TRBV30 and TRBJ2-7, with D perhaps matching TRBD1 (5 bases). V gave up 2 bases and J gave up 2 bases, with 10 bases separating them. Germline-derived CDR1 and CDR2 are GTSNPN and SVGIG (reference sequence). The CDR3 sequence is 13 residues long. The CDR3 sequence is CAWSRTSPYEQYF. For the CDR3, the DNA is TGTGCCTGGAGTAGGACATCCCCCTACGAGCAGTACTTC.

V usage is TRBV7-2 and J usage is TRBJ1-5; D is ambiguous. CDR1 and CDR2 (germline): SGHTA, FQGNSA. This CDR3 contains 13 residues. The V gene lost 8 bases and the J gene lost 1 base, with 9 bases spanning the gap. The CDR3 DNA sequence: TGTGCCAGCCAAGGGAACAGCAATCAGCCCCAGCATTTT. It is translated as CASQGNSNQPQHF.

This chain links TRBV5-1 with TRBJ2-7; 9 bases line up with TRBD1. The ends lost 2 bases at V and 1 base at J; junction bases unmatched: 4. Germline-derived CDR1 and CDR2 are SGHRS and YFSETQ. The CDR3 has 15 residues. The CDR3 bases are TGCGCCAGCAGCTTAGGACAGGGGCCGTCCTACGAGCAGTACTTC. Amino acid sequence: CASSLGQGPSYEQYF.

This sequence joins TRBV18 and TRBJ2-1; TRBD1 matches at 8 bases. The CDR3 sequence is 20 residues long. Trimming took 3 bases from V and 4 from J; bases not matched to a gene: 20. CDR1 KGHSH and CDR2 LQKENI come from the germline V gene. The CDR3 spells CASSPGDRRFWGSVYNEQFF. The DNA for the CDR3 is TGTGCCAGCTCACCGGGGGACAGGCGTTTTTGGGGCAGTGTGTACAATGAGCAGTTCTTC.

The chain joins TRBV2 to TRBJ1-4; 7 nucleotides match TRBD1. This CDR3 contains 15 residues. Germline V gives CDR1 SNHLY, CDR2 FYNNEI. V shed 7 bases and J 6 bases; nucleotides not matched to a gene: 11. CDR3 nucleotides: TGTGCCAGCACCGCACAGGGACAGCCTTATGAAAAACTGTTTTTT. This sequence encodes CASTAQGQPYEKLFF. The full variable domain, rest sourced from reference TRBV2 and TRBJ1-4, is EPEVTQTPSHQVTQMGQEVILRCVPISNHLYFYWYRQILGQKVEFLVSFYNNEISEKSEIFDDQFSVERPDGSNFTLKIRSTKLEDSAMYFCASTAQGQPYEKLFFGSGTQLSVL.

The chain joins TRBV12-3 or TRBV12-4 to TRBJ1-5; D remains ambiguous. The V end lost 5 bases, the J end lost 4 bases, and 15 bases lay between the germline ends. The CDR3 loop spans 15 amino acids. The CDR3 sequence is CASSRAGGNNQPQHF. Written as DNA, the CDR3 is TGTGCCAGCAGTCGGGCGGGAGGCAATAATCAGCCCCAGCATTTT.

The CDR3, as DNA: TGCAGCGTCCCTATAGCGGGAGTGAGGAATGAGCAGTTCTTC. It specifies CSVPIAGVRNEQFF. This chain joins TRBV29-1 and TRBJ2-1; 9 bases are shared with TRBD2. CDR1 and CDR2 from the germline V gene are SQVTM and ANQGSEA. With 6 bases clipped from V and 7 bases from J, the junction kept 10 bases outside the gene matches. This CDR3 has 14 amino acids.